The 4 T cell receptor beta chains below come from one sample, sequenced in a study of CD8 T cells in Susac syndrome. An input of roughly 0.5 to 1 ug of RNA was subjected to reverse transcription using random hexamers. MiXCR was run by TCRdb on the immunoSEQ multiplex PCR reads, yielding one entry per CDR3 protein. The table has about 190,000 distinct CDR3 sequences, approximately 94% seen once; the top ten hold 0.1%. Sequencing was carried out using CD4+ T cells from PBMCs. The receptor set was obtained from a human donor in good health.

This clonotype was observed once. The CDR3 here is CSAARSGELFF. In DNA, the CDR3 is TGCAGTGCCGCTCGGTCCGGGGAGCTGTTTTTT. This sequence joins TRBV20-1 and TRBJ2-2, with no clear D. The CDR3 contains 11 residues. Germline V gene data show CDR1 as DFQATT and CDR2 as SNEGSKA (reference sequence). The V end lost 6 bases, the J end lost 6 bases, and 8 bases lay between the germline ends.

This chain joins TRBV9 and TRBJ2-3; 8 nucleotides match TRBD1. Germline values: CDR1 SGDLS, CDR2 YYNGEE. The J segment lost 5 bases and the V segment lost 0 bases, leaving 8 bases of the junction unmatched. The CDR3 covers 16 residues. The CDR3 sequence: CASSVVGQGGGDTQYF. DNA of the CDR3: TGTGCCAGCAGCGTAGTCGGACAGGGTGGCGGAGATACGCAGTATTTT.

The J gene is TRBJ2-1, the V gene TRBV5-8; perhaps TRBD2 as D (5 bases). There are 14 residues in the CDR3. Looked up from germline, CDR1 is SGHTS and CDR2 is YDEGEE. V was shortened by 4 bases and J by 8 bases, with 16 bases between the two germline ends. The DNA of the CDR3 is TGTGCCAGCAGCCGCCGGGGAGCCTTCGATGAGCAGTTCTTC. It specifies CASSRRGAFDEQFF.

The chain employs TRBV4-3 and TRBJ2-2; D might be TRBD1 (6 bases). Germline CDR1 is LGHNA and CDR2 is YSLEER. Trimming pared 1 base from V and 0 bases from J, leaving 9 bases between. The CDR3 extends over 16 amino acids. CDR3 bases: TGCGCCAGCAGCCAAGTCCGGACAGCGAACACCGGGGAGCTGTTTTTT. This translates into CASSQVRTANTGELFF.